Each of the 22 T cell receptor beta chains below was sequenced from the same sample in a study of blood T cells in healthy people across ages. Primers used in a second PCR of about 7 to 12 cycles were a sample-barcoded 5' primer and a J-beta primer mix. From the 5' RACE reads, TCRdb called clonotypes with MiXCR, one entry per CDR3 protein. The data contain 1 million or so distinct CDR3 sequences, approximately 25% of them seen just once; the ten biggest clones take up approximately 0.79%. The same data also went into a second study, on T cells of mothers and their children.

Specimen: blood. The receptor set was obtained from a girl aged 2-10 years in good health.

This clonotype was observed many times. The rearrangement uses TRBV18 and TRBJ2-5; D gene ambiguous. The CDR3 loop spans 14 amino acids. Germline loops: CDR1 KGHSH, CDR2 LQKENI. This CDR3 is CASSPPGQQETQYF. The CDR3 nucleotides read TGTGCTAGCAGCCCCCCCGGCCAGCAAGAGACCCAGTACTTC.

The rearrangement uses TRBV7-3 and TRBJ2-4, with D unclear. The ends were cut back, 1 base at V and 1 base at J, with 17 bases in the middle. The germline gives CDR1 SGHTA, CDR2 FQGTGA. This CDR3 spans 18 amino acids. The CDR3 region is CASSLIGVELGAKNIQYF. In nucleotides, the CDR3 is TGTGCCAGCAGCTTAATTGGAGTGGAGCTGGGGGCCAAAAACATTCAGTACTTC.

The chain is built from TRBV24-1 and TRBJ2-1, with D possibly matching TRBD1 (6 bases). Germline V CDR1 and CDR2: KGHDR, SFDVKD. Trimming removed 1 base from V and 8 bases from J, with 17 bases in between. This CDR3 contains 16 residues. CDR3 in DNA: TGTGCCACCAGTGATTTTCTGGGAACGGCAGGGGATGAGCAGTTCTTC. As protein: CATSDFLGTAGDEQFF.

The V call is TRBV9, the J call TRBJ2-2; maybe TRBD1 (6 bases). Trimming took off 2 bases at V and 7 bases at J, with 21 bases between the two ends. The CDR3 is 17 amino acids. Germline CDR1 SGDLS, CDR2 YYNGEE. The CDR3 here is CASSVSGVPHGDGELFF. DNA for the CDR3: TGTGCCAGCAGCGTCTCAGGGGTACCTCATGGGGACGGGGAGCTGTTTTTT.

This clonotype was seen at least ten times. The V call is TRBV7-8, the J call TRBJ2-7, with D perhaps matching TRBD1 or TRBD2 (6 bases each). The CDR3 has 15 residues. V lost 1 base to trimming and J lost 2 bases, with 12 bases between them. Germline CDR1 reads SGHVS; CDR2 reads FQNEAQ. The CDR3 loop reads CASSLVGGFTYEQYF. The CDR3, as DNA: TGTGCCAGCAGCTTAGTCGGGGGCTTTACCTACGAGCAGTACTTC.

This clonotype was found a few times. CDR3 loop: CARADRESSYNSPLHF. The CDR3, as DNA: TGTGCCAGAGCCGACAGGGAAAGCTCCTATAATTCACCCCTCCACTTT. This rearrangement joins TRBV19 to TRBJ1-6; 7 bases are shared with TRBD1. The trim removed 9 bases at V and 0 bases at J, leaving 8 bases unmatched. Germline assignment: CDR1 LNHDA and CDR2 SQIVND (reference sequence). The CDR3 consists of 16 residues.

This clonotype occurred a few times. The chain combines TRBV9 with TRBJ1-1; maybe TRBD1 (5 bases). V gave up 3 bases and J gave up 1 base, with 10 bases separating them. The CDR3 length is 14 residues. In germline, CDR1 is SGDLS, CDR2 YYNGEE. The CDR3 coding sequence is TGTGCCAGCAGCGGACAGCCGCCGAACACTGAAGCTTTCTTT. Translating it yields CASSGQPPNTEAFF.

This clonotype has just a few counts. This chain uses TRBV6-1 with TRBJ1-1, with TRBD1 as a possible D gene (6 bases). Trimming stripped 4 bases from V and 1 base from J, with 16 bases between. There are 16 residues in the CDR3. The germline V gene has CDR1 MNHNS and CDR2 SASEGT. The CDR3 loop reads CASSVDPGGPNTEAFF. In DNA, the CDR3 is TGTGCCAGCAGTGTCGATCCCGGGGGCCCGAACACTGAAGCTTTCTTT.

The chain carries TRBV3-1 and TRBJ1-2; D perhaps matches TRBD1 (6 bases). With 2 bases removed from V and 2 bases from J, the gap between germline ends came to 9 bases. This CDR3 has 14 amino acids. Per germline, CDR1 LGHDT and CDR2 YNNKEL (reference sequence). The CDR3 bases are TGTGCCAGCAGCCAACACAGGGTAAACTATGGCTACACCTTC. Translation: CASSQHRVNYGYTF. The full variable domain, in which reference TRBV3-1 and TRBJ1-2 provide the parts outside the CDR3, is DTAVSQTPKYLVTQMGNDKSIKCEQNLGHDTMYWYKQDSKKFLKIMFSYNNKELIINETVPNRFSPKSPDKAHLNLHINSLELGDSAVYFCASSQHRVNYGYTFGSGTRLTVV.

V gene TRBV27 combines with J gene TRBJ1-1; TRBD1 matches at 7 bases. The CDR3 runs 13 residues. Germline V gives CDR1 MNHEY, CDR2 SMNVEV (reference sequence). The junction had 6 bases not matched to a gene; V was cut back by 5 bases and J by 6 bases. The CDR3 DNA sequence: TGTGCCAGCAGTCTTAGACAGGGTCCTGAAGCTTTCTTT. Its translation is CASSLRQGPEAFF.

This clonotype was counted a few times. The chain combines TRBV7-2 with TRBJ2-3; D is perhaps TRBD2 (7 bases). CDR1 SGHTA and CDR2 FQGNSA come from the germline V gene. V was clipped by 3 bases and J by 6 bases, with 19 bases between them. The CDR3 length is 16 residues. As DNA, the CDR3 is TGTGCCAGCAGCTTCCGGGGAGGGGGTTTGGATGATACGCAGTATTTT. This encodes CASSFRGGGLDDTQYF.

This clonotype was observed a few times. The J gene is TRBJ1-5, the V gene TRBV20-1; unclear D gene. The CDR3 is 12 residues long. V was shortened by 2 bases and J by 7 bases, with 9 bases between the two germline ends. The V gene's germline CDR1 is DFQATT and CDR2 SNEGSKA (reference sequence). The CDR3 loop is CSARRVGQPQHF. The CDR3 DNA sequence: TGCAGTGCTAGAAGGGTAGGACAGCCCCAGCATTTT.

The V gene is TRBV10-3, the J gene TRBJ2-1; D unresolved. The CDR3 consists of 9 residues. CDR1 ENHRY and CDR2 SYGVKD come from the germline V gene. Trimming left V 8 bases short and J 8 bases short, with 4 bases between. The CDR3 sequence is CAIGDEQFF. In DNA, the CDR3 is TGTGCCATCGGCGATGAGCAGTTCTTC.

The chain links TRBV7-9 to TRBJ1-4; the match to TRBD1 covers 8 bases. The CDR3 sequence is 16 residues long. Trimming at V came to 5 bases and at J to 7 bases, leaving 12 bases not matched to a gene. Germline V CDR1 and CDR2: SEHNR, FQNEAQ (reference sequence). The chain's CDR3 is CASSPGQGILLEKLFF. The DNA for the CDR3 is TGTGCCAGCAGCCCCGGACAGGGCATCCTTCTTGAAAAACTGTTTTTT.

CDR3 sequence reads: CASSLTGDDEQFF. CDR3 bases: TGCGCCAGCAGCTTAACAGGGGACGATGAGCAGTTCTTC. The chain couples TRBV5-1 to TRBJ2-1; the match to TRBD1 covers 7 bases. The CDR3 length is 13 residues. Losses at the gene ends were 2 bases for V and 8 bases for J; bases not matched to a gene: 4. Germline CDR1 is SGHRS and CDR2 is YFSETQ. Full variable domain (remainder filled in from reference TRBV5-1 and TRBJ2-1): KAGVTQTPRYLIKTRGQQVTLSCSPISGHRSVSWYQQTPGQGLQFLFEYFSETQRNKGNFPGRFSGRQFSNSRSEMNVSTLELGDSALYLCASSLTGDDEQFFGPGTRLTVL.

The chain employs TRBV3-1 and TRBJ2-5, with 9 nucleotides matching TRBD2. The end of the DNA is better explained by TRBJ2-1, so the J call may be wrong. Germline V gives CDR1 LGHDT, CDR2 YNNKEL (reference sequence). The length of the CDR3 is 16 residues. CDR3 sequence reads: CASSSFLAGRNNEQFF. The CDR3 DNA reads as TGTGCCAGCAGTTCTTTTCTAGCGGGGCGCAACAATGAGCAGTTCTTC.

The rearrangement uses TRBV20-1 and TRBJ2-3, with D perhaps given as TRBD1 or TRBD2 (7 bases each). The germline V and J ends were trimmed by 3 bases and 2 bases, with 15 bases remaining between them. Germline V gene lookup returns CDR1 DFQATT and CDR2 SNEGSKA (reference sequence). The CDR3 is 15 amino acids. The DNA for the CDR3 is TGCAGTGCTAGGGCAGGGGGGGGCAACACAGATACGCAGTATTTT. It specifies CSARAGGGNTDTQYF.

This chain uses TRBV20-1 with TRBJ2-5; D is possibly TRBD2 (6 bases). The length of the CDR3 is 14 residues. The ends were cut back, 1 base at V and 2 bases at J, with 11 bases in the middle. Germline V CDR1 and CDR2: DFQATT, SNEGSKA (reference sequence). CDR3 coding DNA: TGCAGTGCTAGAGCCGCGGGGCTTCAAGAGACCCAGTACTTC. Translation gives CSARAAGLQETQYF.

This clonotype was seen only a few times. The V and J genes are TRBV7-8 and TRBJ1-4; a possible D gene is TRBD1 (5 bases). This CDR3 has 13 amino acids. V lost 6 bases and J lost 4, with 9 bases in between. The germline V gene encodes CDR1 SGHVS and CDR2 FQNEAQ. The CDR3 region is CASRGTFNEKLFF. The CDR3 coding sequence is TGTGCCAGCAGAGGGACCTTTAATGAAAAACTGTTTTTT.

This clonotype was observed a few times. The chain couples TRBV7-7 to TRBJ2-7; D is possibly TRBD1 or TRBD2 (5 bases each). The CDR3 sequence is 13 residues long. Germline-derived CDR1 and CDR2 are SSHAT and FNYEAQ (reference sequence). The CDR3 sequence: CASRLLGTDEQYF. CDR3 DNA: TGTGCTAGTCGCTTGCTAGGGACCGACGAGCAGTACTTC.

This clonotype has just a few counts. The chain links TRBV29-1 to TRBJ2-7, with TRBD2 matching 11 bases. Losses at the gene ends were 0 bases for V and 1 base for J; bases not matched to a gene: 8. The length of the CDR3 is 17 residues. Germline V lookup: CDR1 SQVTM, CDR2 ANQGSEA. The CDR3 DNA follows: TGCAGCGTTGAAGACGGCTCGACTAGCGGGATATCCTACGAGCAGTACTTC. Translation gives CSVEDGSTSGISYEQYF.

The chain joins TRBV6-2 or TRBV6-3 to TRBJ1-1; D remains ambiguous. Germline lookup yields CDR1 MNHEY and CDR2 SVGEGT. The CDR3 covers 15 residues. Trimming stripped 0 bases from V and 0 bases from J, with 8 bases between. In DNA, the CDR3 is TGTGCCAGCAGTTACTCAGCGGATATGAACACTGAAGCTTTCTTT. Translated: CASSYSADMNTEAFF.